Listed below are T cell receptor beta chains from one sample, sequenced in a study of cytomegalovirus exposure and HLA in healthy donors. The assay was immunoSEQ multiplex PCR, and TCRdb's table has in-frame clones only and misses some. The data show about 120,000 clones, with about 79% seen just once and 3.3% held by the top ten. The sequenced material came from PBMCs. The receptors were sampled from a woman aged 45 to 65 in good health and CMV-seronegative. Both conserved end residues are part of each CDR3. D genes are given only for firm matches. Expanded clones get a size class; other rows say once, few or many, or leave the size out.

clone_size,j_call,d_call,v_call,cdr3_aa,cdr3_nt
once,TRBJ1-1,.,TRBV7-2,CASSLQGHTEAFF,TGTGCCAGCAGCTTACAGGGGCACACTGAAGCTTTCTTT
.,TRBJ2-7,.,TRBV5-1,CASREGSSYEQYF,TGCGCCAGCAGAGAGGGTAGCTCCTACGAGCAGTACTTC
.,TRBJ1-2,.,TRBV10-2,CASSLDSPYGYTF,TGCGCCAGCAGTTTGGACAGTCCCTATGGCTACACCTTC
.,TRBJ1-1,.,TRBV5-1,CASSLGGRGDTEAFF,TGCGCCAGCAGCTTGGGGGGAAGGGGTGACACTGAAGCTTTCTTT
.,TRBJ2-3,TRBD1,TRBV4-3,CASSQDVQGQLSTDTQYF,TGCGCCAGCAGCCAGGATGTACAGGGACAGCTTAGCACAGATACGCAGTATTTT
.,TRBJ2-1,TRBD2,TRBV5-3,CARSCRAGEYNEQFF,TGTGCCAGAAGCTGTAGGGCGGGAGAGTACAATGAGCAGTTCTTC
.,TRBJ1-4,TRBD1,TRBV11-2,CASSLDLGTGNEKLFF,TGTGCCAGCAGCTTAGATTTAGGGACAGGGAATGAAAAACTGTTTTTT
.,TRBJ1-4,TRBD1,TRBV29-1,CSVDGQGGEKLFF,TGCAGCGTTGACGGACAGGGAGGGGAAAAACTGTTTTTT
.,TRBJ2-3,TRBD2,TRBV7-2,CASSSKGLAGGTPPDTQYF,TGTGCCAGCAGCTCCAAAGGACTAGCGGGAGGTACCCCCCCTGATACGCAGTATTTT
.,TRBJ2-7,TRBD2,TRBV10-2,CSLPLPGRALSYEQYF,TGCTCATTACCGCTCCCCGGGAGGGCGTTATCCTACGAGCAGTACTTC
.,TRBJ1-5,TRBD1,TRBV28,CASSIPGQNQPQHF,TGTGCCAGCAGCATCCCGGGACAGAATCAGCCCCAGCATTTT
.,TRBJ1-1,.,TRBV28,CASNPDGAGADDTEAFF,TGTGCCAGCAATCCCGACGGGGCAGGGGCCGACGACACTGAAGCTTTCTTT
.,TRBJ1-2,TRBD1,TRBV28,CASTSPGQGFVFGYTF,TGTGCCAGCACCTCACCGGGACAGGGCTTTGTGTTCGGCTACACCTTC
.,TRBJ2-7,TRBD2,TRBV28,CASQTGTRIGEQYF,TGTGCCAGCCAGACCGGGACTAGAATCGGCGAGCAGTACTTC
.,TRBJ2-3,TRBD2,TRBV18,CASSGGLASTDTQYF,TGTGCCAGCTCGGGTGGACTAGCGAGCACAGATACGCAGTATTTT
.,TRBJ1-1,.,TRBV30,CAWSGGAEAFF,TGTGCCTGGAGTGGGGGGGCTGAAGCTTTCTTT
.,TRBJ2-7,.,TRBV6-5,CASSLGGTYEQYF,TGTGCCAGCAGCCTAGGGGGAACCTACGAGCAGTACTTC
once,TRBJ2-7,TRBD2,TRBV2,CASSEVWAGGESYEQYF,TGTGCCAGCAGTGAAGTATGGGCGGGAGGCGAGTCCTACGAGCAGTACTTC
.,TRBJ1-4,.,TRBV27,CASSLPGDEKLFF,TGTGCCAGCAGTCTCCCGGGGGATGAAAAACTGTTTTTT
once,TRBJ2-7,TRBD2,TRBV30,CAWSPTSGRDYEQYF,TGTGCCTGGAGTCCTACTAGCGGAAGGGACTACGAGCAGTACTTC
once,TRBJ2-1,.,TRBV4-1,CASSGFGRHNEQFF,TGCGCCAGCAGCGGGTTTGGGAGGCACAATGAGCAGTTCTTC
.,TRBJ2-1,TRBD2,TRBV7-9,CAISTSGTYNEQFF,TGTGCCATCTCGACTAGCGGGACTTACAATGAGCAGTTCTTC
.,TRBJ2-3,.,TRBV9,CASSGGKTADTQYF,TGTGCCAGCAGCGGCGGAAAGACTGCTGATACGCAGTATTTT
few,TRBJ2-1,.,TRBV28,CASRRLDLATYNEQFF,TGTGCCAGCAGAAGACTAGATCTGGCTACCTACAATGAGCAGTTCTTC
.,TRBJ2-1,TRBD1,TRBV15,CATSRSGGAYNEQFF,TGTGCCACCAGCAGATCAGGGGGCGCTTACAATGAGCAGTTCTTC
.,TRBJ2-3,TRBD2,TRBV7-6,CASSLGLSGRDPQYF,TGTGCCAGCAGCTTGGGCCTTAGCGGGAGAGATCCGCAGTATTTT
.,TRBJ1-1,TRBD1,TRBV13,CASSRGQEMNTEAFF,TGTGCCAGCAGCAGAGGACAGGAAATGAACACTGAAGCTTTCTTT
.,TRBJ1-5,.,TRBV21-1,CASSKEFRGRGGQPQHF,TGTGCCAGCAGCAAAGAATTTAGGGGCCGGGGAGGTCAGCCCCAGCATTTT
few,TRBJ2-3,.,TRBV5-1,CASSAGNSDTQYF,TGCGCCAGCTCGGCCGGGAATTCGGATACGCAGTATTTT
.,TRBJ2-3,TRBD2,TRBV9,CASSVGLATDTQYF,TGTGCCAGCAGCGTGGGACTAGCAACAGATACGCAGTATTTT
.,TRBJ1-4,TRBD1,TRBV28,CASRSTGGQEKLFF,TGTGCCAGCAGATCGACAGGGGGACAAGAAAAACTGTTTTTT
.,TRBJ1-2,.,TRBV28,CASYPILGNGYTF,TGTGCCAGTTACCCGATCCTCGGGAATGGCTACACCTTC
.,TRBJ2-7,TRBD2,TRBV27,CASSTTSGSNEQYF,TGTGCCAGCAGCACTACTAGCGGGAGTAACGAGCAGTACTTC
.,TRBJ2-7,TRBD1,TRBV18,CATGQPQGEQYF,TGTGCCACGGGACAGCCCCAAGGCGAGCAGTACTTC
.,TRBJ2-3,.,TRBV7-9,CASSGGTLFQEDTQYF,TGTGCCAGCAGCGGAGGGACCCTCTTTCAAGAAGATACGCAGTATTTT
few,TRBJ1-4,TRBD1,TRBV6-5,CASGQGIDEKLFF,TGTGCCAGCGGACAGGGGATTGATGAAAAACTGTTTTTT
.,TRBJ2-7,.,TRBV28,CASSLFPGRNEQYF,TGTGCCAGCAGTTTATTTCCAGGGCGGAACGAGCAGTACTTC
.,TRBJ2-7,.,TRBV28,CASSGPGGRNEQYF,TGTGCCAGCAGCGGGCCTGGAGGCAGGAACGAGCAGTACTTC
.,TRBJ1-1,.,TRBV14,CASSGSTVNIEAFF,TGTGCCAGCAGCGGTTCGACAGTGAATATTGAAGCTTTCTTT
.,TRBJ2-2,.,TRBV9,CASREDRNTGELFF,TGTGCCAGCAGGGAGGACAGGAACACCGGGGAGCTGTTTTTT
once,TRBJ1-1,TRBD1,TRBV19,CASSILQGAVTEAFF,TGTGCCAGTAGTATATTACAGGGGGCTGTCACTGAAGCTTTCTTT
once,TRBJ2-7,TRBD2,TRBV5-1,CASSSTSGRSYEQYF,TGCGCCAGCAGCTCAACTAGCGGCCGGAGCTACGAGCAGTACTTC
few,TRBJ2-7,TRBD1,TRBV9,CASSGQGVVGEQYF,TGTGCCAGCAGCGGACAGGGAGTTGTGGGAGAGCAGTACTTC
.,TRBJ1-1,.,TRBV9,CASSVEQMNTEAFF,TGTGCCAGCAGCGTAGAACAGATGAACACTGAAGCTTTCTTT
.,TRBJ2-7,TRBD2,TRBV7-2,CASSLASGGSAYEQYF,TGTGCCAGCAGCTTGGCTAGCGGGGGCTCGGCCTACGAGCAGTACTTC
.,TRBJ2-1,.,TRBV27,CASRLTGSSYNEQFF,TGTGCCAGCAGACTAACCGGGAGCTCCTACAATGAGCAGTTCTTC
.,TRBJ1-4,.,TRBV27,CASRQGNEKLFF,TGTGCCAGCCGGCAGGGAAACGAAAAACTGTTTTTT
.,TRBJ2-2,.,TRBV9,CASSTSGGPNTGELFF,TGTGCCAGCAGCACCTCGGGGGGCCCGAACACCGGGGAGCTGTTTTTT
.,TRBJ2-7,TRBD2,TRBV5-1,CASSSTSGDRRTYEQYF,TGCGCCAGCAGCTCTACTAGCGGAGATAGACGAACCTACGAGCAGTACTTC
few,TRBJ2-1,.,TRBV5-1,CASSLEGPFYNEQFF,TGCGCCAGCAGCTTGGAGGGGCCATTCTACAATGAGCAGTTCTTC
.,TRBJ2-2,.,TRBV7-9,CASSFGRAFPGELFF,TGTGCCAGCAGCTTCGGCAGGGCTTTTCCCGGGGAGCTGTTTTTT
.,TRBJ1-5,TRBD1,TRBV19,CATGRQGSQPQHF,TGTGCCACTGGAAGACAGGGGTCGCAGCCCCAGCATTTT
few,TRBJ2-3,TRBD2,TRBV7-3,CASSLSGLAGTDTQYF,TGTGCCAGCAGCTTATCCGGGCTAGCGGGAACAGATACGCAGTATTTT
.,TRBJ2-3,TRBD2,TRBV6-1,CASRETSGITDTQYF,TGTGCCAGCAGGGAGACTAGCGGGATTACAGATACGCAGTATTTT
.,TRBJ1-1,.,TRBV2,CASKSFREAAFF,TGTGCCAGCAAATCCTTCAGGGAAGCAGCTTTCTTT
.,TRBJ2-1,TRBD2,TRBV10-2,CASSETSGLNEQFF,TGCGCCAGCAGTGAGACTAGCGGCCTCAATGAGCAGTTCTTC
.,TRBJ2-5,.,TRBV2,CASSVTGRVIQETQYF,TGTGCCAGCAGTGTGACGGGGAGAGTCATCCAAGAGACCCAGTACTTC
.,TRBJ2-2,TRBD2,TRBV28,CASSSAGVNTGELFF,TGTGCCAGCAGTTCGGCGGGGGTGAACACCGGGGAGCTGTTTTTT
.,TRBJ2-2,TRBD2,TRBV7-9,CASSLSPGLAANTGELFF,TGTGCCAGCAGCTTGTCCCCGGGACTAGCGGCGAACACCGGGGAGCTGTTTTTT
.,TRBJ2-2,.,TRBV7-9,CSSSPFRGTGELFF,TGTTCCAGCAGCCCTTTTAGAGGCACCGGGGAGCTGTTTTTT